This T cell receptor beta chain was sequenced during a study of shared clonotypes between healthy human individuals. Study-level results: Sequencing of the sorted subsets was shown by rarefaction to be incomplete despite large depth. Researchers found naive subsets generally carried larger estimated richness than memory subsets.

All of the donors resided in Nashville, Tennessee, and each was a Caucasian adult. Germline-derived CDR1 and CDR2 are SGHNT and YYREEE (reference sequence). CDR3 size: 14 residues. J lost 5 bases, V lost 2 bases, and 6 bases had no gene match. TCRdb's copy holds only in-frame clones and misses some; the assay was immunoSEQ multiplex PCR. The top ten clones hold around 0.14% of a sample with approximately 2.5 million clones, roughly nine tenths of them seen once. Worth noting for this clone: Antigen unknown.

This receptor was taken from a man younger than 35 in good health. The sample was naive CD4+ T cells sorted from blood. The subset was: CD45RA+ positively selected. The rearrangement uses TRBV5-4 and TRBJ1-1; the match to TRBD1 covers 7 bases. The CDR3 nucleotides are TGTGCCAGCAGCTTTGACAGGGACCAAACTGAAGCTTTCTTT. This codes for CASSFDRDQTEAFF.